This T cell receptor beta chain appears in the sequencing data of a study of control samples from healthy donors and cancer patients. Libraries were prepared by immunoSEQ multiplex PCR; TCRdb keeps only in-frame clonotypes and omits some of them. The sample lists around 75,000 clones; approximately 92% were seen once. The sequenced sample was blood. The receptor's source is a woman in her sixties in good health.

The CDR3 spells CASSPRELAGNTIYF. The CDR3 DNA follows: TGTGCCAGCAGCCCCAGGGAGCTGGCTGGAAACACCATATATTTT. The V gene is TRBV3-1 (or the pseudogene TRBV3-2), the J gene TRBJ1-3; possibly TRBD1 for D (5 bases). CDR1 is LGHDT and CDR2 is YNNKEL in the germline V gene (reference sequence). V gave up 4 bases and J gave up 2 bases, with 12 bases separating them. The CDR3 has 15 residues.